This TCR beta chain was observed in a study of shared clonotypes between healthy human individuals. Study results and limitations: Apart from blood, nothing was sampled; tissue repertoires likely differ. It was anticipated that sequencing depth would influence how many clonotypes donors shared.

With regard to this clone: The target antigen is unknown.

Sequencing was at deep level. Repertoires were generated with immunoSEQ multiplex PCR, while TCRdb's copy carries only in-frame clones and drops some. Of 2 million to 2.5 million clones listed, about 94% were seen once; the top ten hold roughly 0.13%. CD4+ cells underwent separation, giving CD45RA+ naive and CD45RA-negative memory subsets. Sequencing was carried out using naive CD4+ T cells sorted from blood. Subset given: CD45RA+ positively selected. The sequence was collected from a man younger than 35 in good health.

CDR3: CAWSKGWTGELFF. The CDR3 DNA reads TGTGCCTGGAGCAAAGGGTGGACCGGGGAGCTGTTTTTT. The chain combines TRBV30 with TRBJ2-2; D ambiguous. V shed 3 bases and J shed 5 bases, with 10 bases lying between them. This CDR3 has 13 residues. Germline CDR1 is GTSNPN and CDR2 is SVGIG (reference sequence).